A few counts support the clone carrying this T cell receptor beta chain. Its antigen is unidentified. Fresh 10 ml peripheral blood yielded PBMCs. Between the trimmed V and J ends, which lost 2 bases and 1 base, there was a span of 8 bases. Germline values: CDR1 MDHEN, CDR2 SYDVKM. The CDR3 covers 14 residues. These data are taken from a study of T cells in Graves' hyperthyroidism and ophthalmopathy. General study points: Appearing also in blood were most of the thyroid clonotypes expanded above 0.001.

TCR beta CDR3 region amplification was performed from RNA transcripts. Primed by the HTBI set, a first-round RT-PCR was run on the TCR CDR3. A single record per CDR3 protein comes from TCRdb applying MiXCR to the multiplex PCR reads. The sample shows around 490,000 distinct CDR3 sequences, just under 20% of them seen only once. The gene calls are TRBV28 and TRBJ1-1, with D possibly being TRBD1 (5 bases). The TCR sequence derives from a man in his forties or fifties with Graves' ophthalmopathy. Input material: blood. The DNA of the CDR3 is TGTGCCAGCAGTTTACCAGGGAAGAACACTGAAGCTTTCTTT. Its protein product is CASSLPGKNTEAFF.